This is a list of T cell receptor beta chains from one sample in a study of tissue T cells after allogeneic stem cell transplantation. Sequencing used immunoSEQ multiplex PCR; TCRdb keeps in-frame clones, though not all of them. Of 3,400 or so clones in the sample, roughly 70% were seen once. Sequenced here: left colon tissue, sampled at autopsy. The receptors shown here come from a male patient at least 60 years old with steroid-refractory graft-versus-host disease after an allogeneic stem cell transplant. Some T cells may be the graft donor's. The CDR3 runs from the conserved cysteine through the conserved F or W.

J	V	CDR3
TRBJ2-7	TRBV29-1	CSVAPGGEQYF
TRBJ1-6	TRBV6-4	CASSVDPNSPLHF
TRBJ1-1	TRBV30	CAWSIRQDLNTEAFF
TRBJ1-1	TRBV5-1	CASSLGMNTEAFF
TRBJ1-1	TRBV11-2	CASSPQGREAFF
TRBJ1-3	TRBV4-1	CASSQVMGASGNTIYF
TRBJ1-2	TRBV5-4	CASSFNSRSRTF
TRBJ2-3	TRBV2	CASSIDTQYF
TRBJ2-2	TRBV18	CASSQGTGELFF
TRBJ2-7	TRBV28	CASSTQPGQGAF
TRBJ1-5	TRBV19	CASSGSPGRLTDVNQPQHF
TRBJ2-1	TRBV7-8	CASSSWGNGEQFF
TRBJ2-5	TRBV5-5	CASSRAAWTGEETQYF
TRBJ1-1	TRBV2	CASSEEGAHLGAFF
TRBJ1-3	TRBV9	CASSVGVSGNTIYF
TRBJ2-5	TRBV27	CASSSRAEQLGTQYF
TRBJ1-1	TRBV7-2	CASSLSGGRERTEAFF
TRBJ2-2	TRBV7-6	CASSPWTGRGTGELFF
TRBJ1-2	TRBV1	CTSSQGPRIVGGYTF
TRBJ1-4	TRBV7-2	CASSLDGGATNEKLFF
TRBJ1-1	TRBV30	CAWSVFGGDFSLNTEAFF
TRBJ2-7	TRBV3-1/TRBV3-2	CASSQVRDSYEQYF
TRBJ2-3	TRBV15	CATSRVEHQGADTQYF
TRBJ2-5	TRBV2	CASSEEDSRAETQYF
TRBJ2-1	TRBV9	CASSIDSLPLNEQFF
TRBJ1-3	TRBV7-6	CASSFTPTGGKSGNTIYF
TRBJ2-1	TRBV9	CASSVGVAGTSSYNEQFF
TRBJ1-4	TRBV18	CASSLTRATNEKLFF
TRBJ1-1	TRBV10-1	CASSTYRAYRCGTEAFF
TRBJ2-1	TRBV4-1	CASSQEPSGGAGEQFF
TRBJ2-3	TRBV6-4	CASSQRGSDTQYF
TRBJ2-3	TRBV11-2	CASSSGQGSSDTQYF
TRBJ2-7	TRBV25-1	CASTSDRGAEQYF
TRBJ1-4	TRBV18	CASSPTGAANEKLFF
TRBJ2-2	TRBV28	CASSKTSGGAPLGTGELFF
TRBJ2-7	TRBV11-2	CASSLAASGAGEPSYEQYF
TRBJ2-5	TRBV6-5	CASSLTFTGDQETQYF
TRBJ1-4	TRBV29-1	CSVEPGQGEKLFF
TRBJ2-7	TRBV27	CASSSLGQSSYEQYF
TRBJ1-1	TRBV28	CASSLERVRNTEAFF
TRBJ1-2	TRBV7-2	CASSLDGDPNYGYTF
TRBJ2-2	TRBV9	CASSEWDNTGELFF
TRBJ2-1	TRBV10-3	CAISEPQEFGNEQFF
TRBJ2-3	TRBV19	CASSISLAGVDTQYF
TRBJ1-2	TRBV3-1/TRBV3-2	CASSRGQTNYGYTF
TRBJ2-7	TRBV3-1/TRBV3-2	CASSPLSVPTYEQYF